This TCR beta chain was recovered during a study of prognosis after radiotherapy for stage I lung cancer. About the study: Roughly 5 patients had oligometastatic NSCLC after surgical resection of the primary tumor, and fourteen had newly diagnosed primary stage I lung tumors.

In the case of this clonotype: A far larger clone is just one base off, so this is likely a read error.

V shed 5 bases and J shed 7 bases, with 12 bases lying between them. The CDR3 runs to 13 residues. The V gene's germline CDR1 is SGHTA and CDR2 FQGTGA. Genomic DNA yielded TCR beta CDR3, amplified by two-round multiplex PCR. First-round PCR, the initial amplification, used primers specific to each TRBV and TRBJ gene. TCRdb re-derived calls from the multiplex PCR reads in MiXCR, one entry per CDR3 protein. The data hold several thousand distinct CDR3 sequences, with approximately 67% observed a single time. This TCR was recovered from a donor over 45 with non-small cell lung cancer. The chain recombines TRBV7-3 with TRBJ2-1; no clear D. The specimen comprised PBMCs, sampled before or after stereotactic body radiation therapy (not recorded which). CDR3 sequence (DNA): TGTGCCAGCAGCGTAGTATGGGGTAATGAGCAGTTCTTC. Protein sequence: CASSVVWGNEQFF.